The source of this T cell receptor (beta chain) is a study of T cells in Graves' hyperthyroidism and ophthalmopathy. Study overall: Blood was drawn when the patient was first diagnosed and still untreated. Broader study findings: In validation, the model predicted ophthalmopathy. These predictions came a median about 6 months before onset.

V was cut by 3 bases and J by 6 bases, with 15 bases left in between. Germline-derived CDR1 and CDR2 are LNHDA and SQIVND (reference sequence). The CDR3 runs 15 residues. To note about this clonotype: Its antigen is not identified.

The authors obtained PBMCs from 7.5 to 10 ml of fresh peripheral blood. Amplified TCR beta CDR3 regions came from RNA transcripts. TCR CDR3 regions were first amplified by RT-PCR with HTBI primers. Each CDR3 protein gets one entry after TCRdb re-called the multiplex PCR reads with MiXCR. The profile covers about 380,000 distinct CDR3 sequences, with about 15% appearing a single time and approximately 10% taken by the ten largest. This rearrangement joins TRBV19 to TRBJ2-1; D tentatively fits TRBD1 or TRBD2 (5 bases each). This receptor was obtained from a woman aged 55 to 70 with Graves' hyperthyroidism. Input material: blood. CDR3 residues: CASSIRGTASNEQFF. In nucleotides, the CDR3 is TGTGCCAGTAGTATTCGTGGGACGGCGTCCAATGAGCAGTTCTTC.